Reported below is one TCR beta chain. The data are from a study of cytomegalovirus exposure and HLA in healthy donors. TCRdb's table, derived via immunoSEQ multiplex PCR, lists solely in-frame clones and lacks some. The table has 95,000 to 150,000 clones, 90% to 97% seen once. The CDR3 is 19 residues long. The chain couples TRBV21-1 to TRBJ2-5; the table's TRBD2 call for D was not verified on the DNA. TRBV21-1 is a known pseudogene. The sequencing input was PBMCs. The TCR originated in a man younger than 35 in good health and CMV-seronegative. CDR3 residues: CASSPKRGLAGGGQETQYF. The CDR3 DNA reads TGTGCCAGCAGCCCCAAAAGGGGACTAGCGGGAGGGGGCCAAGAGACCCAGTACTTC.